This TCR beta chain was profiled in a study of T-cell memory formation after mild COVID-19. The CDR3 covers 14 residues. Germline lookup yields CDR1 SGHRS and CDR2 YFSETQ. The J segment lost 2 bases and the V segment lost 3 bases, leaving 3 bases of the junction unmatched. This clonotype was detected ten times or more. TCRdb recomputed calls from the 5' RACE reads with MiXCR, one row per CDR3 protein. Among about 620,000 distinct CDR3 sequences listed, more than 15% were seen once. This receptor was obtained from an adult woman who had mild COVID-19 (a few samples of this study predate the infection). Cell type and time point are not known. The specimen was PBMCs or a T cell subset sorted from them (not recorded which). V usage is TRBV5-1 and J usage is TRBJ2-3; 7 bases align to TRBD1. For the CDR3, the DNA is TGCGCCAGCAGCTCCGGGACAGCCACAGATACGCAGTATTTT. This codes for CASSSGTATDTQYF.